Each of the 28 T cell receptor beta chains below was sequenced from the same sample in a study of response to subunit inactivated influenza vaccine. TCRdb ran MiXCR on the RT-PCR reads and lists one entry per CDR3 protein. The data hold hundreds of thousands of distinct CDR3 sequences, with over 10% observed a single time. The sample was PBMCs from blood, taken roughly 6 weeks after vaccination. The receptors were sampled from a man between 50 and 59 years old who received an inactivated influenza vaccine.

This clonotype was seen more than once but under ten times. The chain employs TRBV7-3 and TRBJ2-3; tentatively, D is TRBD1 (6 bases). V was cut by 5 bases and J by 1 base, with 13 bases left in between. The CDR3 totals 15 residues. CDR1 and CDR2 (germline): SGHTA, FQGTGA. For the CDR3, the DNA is TGTGCCAGCAGCGCCTACAGGGCGGGCACAGATACGCAGTATTTT. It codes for CASSAYRAGTDTQYF.

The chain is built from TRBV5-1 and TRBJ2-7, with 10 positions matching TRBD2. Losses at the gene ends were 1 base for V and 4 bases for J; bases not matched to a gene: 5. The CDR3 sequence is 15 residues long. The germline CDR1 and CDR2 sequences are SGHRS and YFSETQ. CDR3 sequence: CASSLQPSGRYEQYF. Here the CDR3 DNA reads TGCGCCAGCAGCTTGCAACCTAGCGGGAGATACGAGCAGTACTTC.

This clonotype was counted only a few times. The CDR3 loop reads CSGEGTNYGYTF. DNA of the CDR3: TGCAGTGGAGAGGGCACAAACTATGGCTACACCTTC. The V gene is TRBV20-1, the J gene TRBJ1-2; D not certain. Per the germline V gene, CDR1 is DFQATT and CDR2 is SNEGSKA (reference sequence). Trimming took 7 bases from V and 2 from J, leaving 11 bases between them. There are 12 residues in the CDR3.

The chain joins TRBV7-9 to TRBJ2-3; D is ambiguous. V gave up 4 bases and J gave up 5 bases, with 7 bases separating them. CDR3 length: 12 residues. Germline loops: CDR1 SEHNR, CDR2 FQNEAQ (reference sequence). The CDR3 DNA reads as TGTGCCAGCAGCTGGAACCTAGATACGCAGTATTTT. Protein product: CASSWNLDTQYF.

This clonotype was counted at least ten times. The CDR3 loop is CSANGQGLPNYGYTF. CDR3 coding DNA: TGCAGTGCCAATGGACAGGGCTTGCCTAACTATGGCTACACCTTC. The genes are TRBV20-1 and TRBJ1-2, with 8 positions matching TRBD1. J was trimmed by 0 bases and V by 6 bases; bases with no gene match: 9. Germline values: CDR1 DFQATT, CDR2 SNEGSKA (reference sequence). The CDR3 consists of 15 residues.

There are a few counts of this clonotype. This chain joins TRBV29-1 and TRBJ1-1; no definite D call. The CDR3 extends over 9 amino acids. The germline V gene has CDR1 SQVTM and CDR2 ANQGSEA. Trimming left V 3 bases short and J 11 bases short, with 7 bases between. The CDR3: CSVDPNAFF. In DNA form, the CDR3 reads TGCAGCGTTGACCCCAATGCTTTCTTT.

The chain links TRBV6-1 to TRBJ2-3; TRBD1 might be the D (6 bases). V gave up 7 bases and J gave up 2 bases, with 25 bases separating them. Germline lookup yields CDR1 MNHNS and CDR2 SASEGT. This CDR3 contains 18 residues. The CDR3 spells CASTPTQARGGATDTQYF. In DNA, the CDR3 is TGTGCCAGCACCCCAACACAGGCGAGAGGGGGAGCCACAGATACGCAGTATTTT.

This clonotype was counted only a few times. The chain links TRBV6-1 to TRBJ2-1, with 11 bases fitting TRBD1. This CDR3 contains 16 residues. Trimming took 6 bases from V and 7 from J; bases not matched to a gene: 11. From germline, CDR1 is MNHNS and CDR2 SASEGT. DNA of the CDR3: TGTGCCAGCAGCAAACGGACAGGGGGCGCGGGAAATGAGCAGTTCTTC. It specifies CASSKRTGGAGNEQFF.

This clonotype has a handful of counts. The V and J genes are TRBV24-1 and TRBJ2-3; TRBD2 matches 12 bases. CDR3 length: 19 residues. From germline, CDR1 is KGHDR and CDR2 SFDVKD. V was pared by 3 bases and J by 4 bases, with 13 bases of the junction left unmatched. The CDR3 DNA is TGTGCCACCAGTGATCCTAGCGGGAGGGCCCCGCCCGAGGCAGATACGCAGTATTTT. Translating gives CATSDPSGRAPPEADTQYF.

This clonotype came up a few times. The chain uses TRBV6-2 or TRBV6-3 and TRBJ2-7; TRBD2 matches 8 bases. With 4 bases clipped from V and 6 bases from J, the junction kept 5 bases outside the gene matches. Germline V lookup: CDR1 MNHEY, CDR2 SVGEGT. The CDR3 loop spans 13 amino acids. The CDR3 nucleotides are TGTGCCAGCAGTTCGGGGGGGGCCGGCGAGCAGTACTTC. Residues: CASSSGGAGEQYF.

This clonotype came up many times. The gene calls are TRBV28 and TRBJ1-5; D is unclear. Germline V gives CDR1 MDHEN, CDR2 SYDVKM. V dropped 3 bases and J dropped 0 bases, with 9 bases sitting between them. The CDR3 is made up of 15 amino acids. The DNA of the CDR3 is TGTGCCAGCAGTTTGTTCGGGAATAGCAATCAGCCCCAGCATTTT. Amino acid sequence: CASSLFGNSNQPQHF. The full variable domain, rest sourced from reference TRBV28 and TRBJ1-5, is DVKVTQSSRYLVKRTGEKVFLECVQDMDHENMFWYRQDPGLGLRLIYFSYDVKMKEKGDIPEGYSVSREKKERFSLILESASTNQTSMYLCASSLFGNSNQPQHFGDGTRLSIL.

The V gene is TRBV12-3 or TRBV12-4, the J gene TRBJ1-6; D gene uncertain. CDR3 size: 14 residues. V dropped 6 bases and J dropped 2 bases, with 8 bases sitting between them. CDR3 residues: CASRQRTYNSPLHF. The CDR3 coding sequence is TGTGCCAGCAGGCAGCGCACCTATAATTCACCCCTCCACTTT.

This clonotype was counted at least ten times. This CDR3 reads CSVRSGSYEQYF. DNA for the CDR3: TGCAGTGTACGCAGCGGGAGCTACGAGCAGTACTTC. The rearrangement uses TRBV20-1 and TRBJ2-7; 8 nucleotides agree with TRBD2. The germline CDR1 and CDR2 sequences are DFQATT and SNEGSKA (reference sequence). Losses at the gene ends were 7 bases for V and 3 bases for J; bases not matched to a gene: 5. The CDR3 is made up of 12 amino acids.

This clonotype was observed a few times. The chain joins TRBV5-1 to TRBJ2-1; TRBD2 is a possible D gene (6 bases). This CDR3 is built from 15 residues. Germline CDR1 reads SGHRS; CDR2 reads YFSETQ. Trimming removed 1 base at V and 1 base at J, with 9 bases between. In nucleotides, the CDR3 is TGCGCCAGCAGCTTGCTCGGGACTTCCTACAATGAGCAGTTCTTC. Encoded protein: CASSLLGTSYNEQFF. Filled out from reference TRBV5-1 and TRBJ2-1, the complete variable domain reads KAGVTQTPRYLIKTRGQQVTLSCSPISGHRSVSWYQQTPGQGLQFLFEYFSETQRNKGNFPGRFSGRQFSNSRSEMNVSTLELGDSALYLCASSLLGTSYNEQFFGPGTRLTVL.

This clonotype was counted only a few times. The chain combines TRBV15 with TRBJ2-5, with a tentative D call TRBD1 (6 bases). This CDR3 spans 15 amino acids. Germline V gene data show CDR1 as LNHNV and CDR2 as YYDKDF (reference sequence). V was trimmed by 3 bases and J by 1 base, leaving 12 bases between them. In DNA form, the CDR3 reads TGTGCCACCAGCAGGCAATTGACAGGCCAAGAGACCCAGTACTTC. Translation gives CATSRQLTGQETQYF.

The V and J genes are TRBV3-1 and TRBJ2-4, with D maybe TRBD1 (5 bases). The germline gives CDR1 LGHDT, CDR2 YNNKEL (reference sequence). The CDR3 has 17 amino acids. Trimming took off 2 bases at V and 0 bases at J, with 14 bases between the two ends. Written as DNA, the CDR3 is TGTGCCAGCAGCCAAACAGGACGGATACTAGCCAAAAACATTCAGTACTTC. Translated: CASSQTGRILAKNIQYF. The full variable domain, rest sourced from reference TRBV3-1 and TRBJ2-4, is DTAVSQTPKYLVTQMGNDKSIKCEQNLGHDTMYWYKQDSKKFLKIMFSYNNKELIINETVPNRFSPKSPDKAHLNLHINSLELGDSAVYFCASSQTGRILAKNIQYFGAGTRLSVL.

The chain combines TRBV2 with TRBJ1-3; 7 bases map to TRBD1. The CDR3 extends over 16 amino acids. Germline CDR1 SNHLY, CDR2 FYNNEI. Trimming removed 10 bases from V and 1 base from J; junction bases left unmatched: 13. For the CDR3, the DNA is TGTGCCACAGCAGTGGGGGGACAGAGATCTGGAAACACCATATATTTT. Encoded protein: CATAVGGQRSGNTIYF.

CDR3 sequence reads: CATSRQTGGWNEQFF. The CDR3 DNA sequence: TGTGCCACCAGCAGACAAACAGGGGGCTGGAATGAGCAGTTCTTC. The V call is TRBV15, the J call TRBJ2-1; 9 bases map to TRBD1. CDR3 size: 15 residues. Unmatched junction bases numbered 6, after V lost 2 bases and J lost 7 bases. Germline V gene lookup returns CDR1 LNHNV and CDR2 YYDKDF (reference sequence).

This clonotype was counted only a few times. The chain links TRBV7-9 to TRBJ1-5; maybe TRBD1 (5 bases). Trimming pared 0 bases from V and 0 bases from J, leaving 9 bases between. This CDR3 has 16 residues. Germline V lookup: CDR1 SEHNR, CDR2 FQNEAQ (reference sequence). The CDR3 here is CASSLAGAPSNQPQHF. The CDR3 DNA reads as TGTGCCAGCAGCTTAGCAGGGGCGCCTAGCAATCAGCCCCAGCATTTT.

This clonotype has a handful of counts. The CDR3 DNA reads TGTGCCAGCAGCTTAACTCGCGAGGGTGCTGGGGCCAACGTCCTGACTTTC. Its protein product is CASSLTREGAGANVLTF. The rearrangement uses TRBV7-3 and TRBJ2-6, with D perhaps matching TRBD2 (5 bases). The germline V gene encodes CDR1 SGHTA and CDR2 FQGTGA. V lost 0 bases, J lost 2 bases, and 11 bases lay in between. The CDR3 loop spans 17 amino acids. The whole variable domain, remainder taken from reference TRBV7-3 and TRBJ2-6, is GAGVSQTPSNKVTEKGKYVELRCDPISGHTALYWYRQSLGQGPEFLIYFQGTGAADDSGLPNDRFFAVRPEGSVSTLKIQRTERGDSAVYLCASSLTREGAGANVLTFGAGSRLTVL.

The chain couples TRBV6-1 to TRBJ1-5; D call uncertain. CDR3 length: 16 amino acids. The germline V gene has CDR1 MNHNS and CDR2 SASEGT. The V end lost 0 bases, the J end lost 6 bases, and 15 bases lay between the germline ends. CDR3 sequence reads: CASSEALSGGGQPQHF. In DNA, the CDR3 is TGTGCCAGCAGTGAAGCGCTGAGTGGAGGCGGTCAGCCCCAGCATTTT.

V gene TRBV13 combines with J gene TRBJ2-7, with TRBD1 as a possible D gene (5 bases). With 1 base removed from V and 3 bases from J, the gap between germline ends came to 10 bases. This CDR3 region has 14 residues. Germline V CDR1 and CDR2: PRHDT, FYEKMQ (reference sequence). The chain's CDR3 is CASSLARGNYEQYF. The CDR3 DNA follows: TGTGCCAGCAGCTTAGCTAGGGGAAACTACGAGCAGTACTTC.

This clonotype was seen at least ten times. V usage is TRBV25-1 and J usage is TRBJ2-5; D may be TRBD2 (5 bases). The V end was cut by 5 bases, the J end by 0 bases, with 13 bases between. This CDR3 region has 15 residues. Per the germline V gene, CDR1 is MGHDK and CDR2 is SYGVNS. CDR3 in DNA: TGTGCCAGCAGTCCCGTACTAGGGAACCAAGAGACCCAGTACTTC. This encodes CASSPVLGNQETQYF.

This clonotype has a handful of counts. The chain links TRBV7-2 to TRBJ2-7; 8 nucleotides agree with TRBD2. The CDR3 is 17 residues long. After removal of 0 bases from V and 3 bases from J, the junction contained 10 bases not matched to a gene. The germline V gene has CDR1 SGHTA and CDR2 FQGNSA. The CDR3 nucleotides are TGTGCCAGCAGCTTAGCGCTCTCCAGCGGGGGACTCTACGAGCAGTACTTC. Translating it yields CASSLALSSGGLYEQYF.

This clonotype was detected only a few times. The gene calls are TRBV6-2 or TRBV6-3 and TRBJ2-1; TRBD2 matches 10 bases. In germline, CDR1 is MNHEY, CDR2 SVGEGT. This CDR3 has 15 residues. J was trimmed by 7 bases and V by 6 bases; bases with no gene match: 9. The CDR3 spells CASSVAGGPQNEQFF. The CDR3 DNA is TGTGCCAGCAGCGTAGCGGGAGGACCTCAAAATGAGCAGTTCTTC.

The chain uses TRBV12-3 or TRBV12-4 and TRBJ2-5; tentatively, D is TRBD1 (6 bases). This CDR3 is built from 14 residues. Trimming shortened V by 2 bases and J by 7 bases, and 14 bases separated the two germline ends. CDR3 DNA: TGTGCCAGCAGTTTACCGGGACAACGTATGACCCAGTACTTC. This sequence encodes CASSLPGQRMTQYF.

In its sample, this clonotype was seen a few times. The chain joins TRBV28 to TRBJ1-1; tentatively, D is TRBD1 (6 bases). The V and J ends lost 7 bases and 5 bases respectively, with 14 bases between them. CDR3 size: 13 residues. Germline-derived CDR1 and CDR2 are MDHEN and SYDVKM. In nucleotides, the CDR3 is TGTGCCAGCATTCGTCAGACAGGTACTGAAGCTTTCTTT. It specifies CASIRQTGTEAFF.

CDR3 in amino acids: CASSQVPLTNSGAEAFF. Here the CDR3 DNA reads TGTGCCAGCTCCCAAGTCCCATTAACAAACTCTGGGGCTGAAGCTTTCTTT. The rearrangement links TRBV3-1 to TRBJ1-1, with D unresolved. The CDR3 is 17 residues long. CDR1 is LGHDT and CDR2 is YNNKEL in the germline V gene (reference sequence). Trimming took off 8 bases at V and 6 bases at J, with 28 bases between the two ends.